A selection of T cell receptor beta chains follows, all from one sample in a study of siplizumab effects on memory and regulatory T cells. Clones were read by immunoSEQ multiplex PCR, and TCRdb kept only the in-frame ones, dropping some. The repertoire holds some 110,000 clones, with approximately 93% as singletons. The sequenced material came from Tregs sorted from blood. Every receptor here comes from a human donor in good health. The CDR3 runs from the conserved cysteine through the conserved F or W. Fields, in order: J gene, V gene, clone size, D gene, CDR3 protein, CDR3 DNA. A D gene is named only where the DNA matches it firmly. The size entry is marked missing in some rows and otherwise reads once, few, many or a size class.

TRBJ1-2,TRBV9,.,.,CASSGSTGDYGYTF,TGTGCCAGCAGCGGATCGACAGGCGACTATGGCTACACCTTC
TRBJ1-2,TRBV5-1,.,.,CASSFGPPSGTPSYGYTF,TGCGCCAGCAGCTTCGGGCCCCCCTCGGGAACCCCTAGCTATGGCTACACCTTC
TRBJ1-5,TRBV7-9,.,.,CASSIGTTGQPQHF,TGTGCCAGCAGCATAGGGACCACGGGACAGCCCCAGCATTTT
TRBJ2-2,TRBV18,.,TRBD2,CASRTRGTGELFF,TGTGCCAGCCGGACTAGAGGCACCGGGGAGCTGTTTTTT
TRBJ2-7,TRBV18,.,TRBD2,CASSPPPGLAVRYEQYF,TGTGCCAGCTCACCGCCGCCGGGACTAGCGGTAAGGTACGAGCAGTACTTC
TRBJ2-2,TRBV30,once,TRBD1,CAWTGQGVSGELFF,TGTGCCTGGACCGGGCAGGGGGTTTCCGGGGAGCTGTTTTTT
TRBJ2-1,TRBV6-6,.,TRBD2,CASRLAGGNEQFF,TGTGCCAGCCGACTAGCGGGAGGGAATGAGCAGTTCTTC
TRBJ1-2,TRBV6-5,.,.,CASSYTRANYGYTF,TGTGCCAGCAGTTACACAAGAGCTAACTATGGCTACACCTTC
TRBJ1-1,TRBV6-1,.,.,CASSETGTASF,TGTGCCAGCAGTGAAACCGGGACCGCAAGCTTT
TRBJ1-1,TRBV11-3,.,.,CASSLVRTEAFF,TGTGCCAGCAGCTTAGTTAGGACTGAAGCTTTCTTT
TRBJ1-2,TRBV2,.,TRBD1,CASRGQGVYGYTF,TGTGCCAGCAGAGGACAGGGGGTCTATGGCTACACCTTC
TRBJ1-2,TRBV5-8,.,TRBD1,CASSKITGGVGYTF,TGTGCCAGCTCCAAGATCACAGGGGGCGTTGGCTACACCTTC
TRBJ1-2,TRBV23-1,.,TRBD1,CASSPTGAYGYTF,TGCGCCAGCAGTCCAACAGGGGCCTATGGCTACACCTTC
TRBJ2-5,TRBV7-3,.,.,CASSLMAYETQYF,TGTGCCAGCAGCTTAATGGCTTATGAGACCCAGTACTTC
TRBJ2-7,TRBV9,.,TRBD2,CASSVGVGGRGYEQYF,TGTGCCAGCAGCGTAGGGGTTGGCGGGAGAGGCTACGAGCAGTACTTC
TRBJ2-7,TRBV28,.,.,CASSVSRGHRYEQYF,TGTGCCAGCAGTGTGAGTCGGGGGCACAGATACGAGCAGTACTTC
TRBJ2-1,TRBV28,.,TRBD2,CASSLWASGSDEQFF,TGTGCCAGCAGTTTGTGGGCTAGCGGGAGCGATGAGCAGTTCTTC
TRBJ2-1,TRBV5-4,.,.,CASSFGVSSYNEQFF,TGTGCCAGCAGCTTTGGGGTAAGCTCCTACAATGAGCAGTTCTTC
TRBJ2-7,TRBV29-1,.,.,CSVEGRSYEQYF,TGCAGCGTTGAGGGCAGGTCCTACGAGCAGTACTTC
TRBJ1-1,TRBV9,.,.,CASSVSLATEAFF,TGTGCCAGCAGCGTATCTTTAGCCACTGAAGCTTTCTTT
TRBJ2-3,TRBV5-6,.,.,CASSLASHSDTQYF,TGTGCCAGCAGCTTGGCTAGCCACTCAGATACGCAGTATTTT
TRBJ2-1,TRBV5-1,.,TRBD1,CASSYSGTGTNEQFF,TGCGCCAGCAGCTACTCCGGGACAGGGACCAATGAGCAGTTCTTC
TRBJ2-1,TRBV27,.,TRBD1,CASSRDRIYNEQFF,TGTGCCAGCAGCAGGGACAGAATATACAATGAGCAGTTCTTC
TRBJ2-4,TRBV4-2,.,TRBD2,CASSQDTERGRNIQYF,TGTGCCAGCAGCCAAGATACCGAGCGGGGGAGAAACATTCAGTACTTC
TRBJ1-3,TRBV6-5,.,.,CASRLSSGNTIYF,TGTGCCAGCAGGCTAAGCTCTGGAAACACCATATATTTT